A selection of T cell receptor beta chains follows, all from one sample in a study of blood T cell repertoires in COVID-19. This table comes from immunoSEQ multiplex PCR, and its TCRdb copy is limited to in-frame clones, with some not included. Among more than 300,000 clones listed, around 87% were seen once. What was sequenced was peripheral blood. The receptors were sampled from a woman aged 30 to 39 with COVID-19, enrolled during active disease. The CDR3 runs from the conserved cysteine through the conserved F or W. A D gene is named only where the DNA matches it firmly. The size of a clone is reported for some rows only, either as once, few or many, or as a class for expanded clones.

v_gene	d_gene	j_gene	len	abundance	CDR3aa	CDR3nt
TRBV6-4	TRBD2	TRBJ2-1	15	NA	CASSEGSSGYYEQFF	TGTGCCAGCAGTGAAGGGTCTAGCGGGTACTATGAGCAGTTCTTC
TRBV27	TRBD2	TRBJ2-1	21	NA	CASSLAIVGSLGGRAGYEQFF	TGTGCCAGCAGTTTGGCCATTGTGGGGAGTTTAGGCGGGAGGGCCGGATATGAGCAGTTCTTC
TRBV7-2	TRBD1	TRBJ2-1	15	NA	CASSSRQGSYNEQFF	TGTGCCAGCAGCTCCCGACAGGGATCCTACAATGAGCAGTTCTTC
TRBV28	TRBD1	TRBJ1-5	16	once	CASSQTGVYGNQPQHF	TGTGCCAGCAGCCAAACAGGGGTGTACGGCAATCAGCCCCAGCATTTT
TRBV5-1	NA	TRBJ2-6	14	NA	CASSSTSGANVLTF	TGCGCCAGCAGCTCTACGAGTGGGGCCAACGTCCTGACTTTC
TRBV5-1	TRBD2	TRBJ2-5	17	NA	CASSRGTSGRAQETQYF	TGCGCCAGCAGCCGCGGGACTAGCGGGAGGGCTCAAGAGACCCAGTACTTC
TRBV19	NA	TRBJ2-7	13	few	CASSTNRDYEQYF	TGTGCCAGTAGTACGAACAGGGACTACGAGCAGTACTTC
TRBV18	TRBD1	TRBJ2-3	15	NA	CASSPDRGGTDTQYF	TGTGCCAGCTCACCGGACAGGGGCGGGACAGATACGCAGTATTTT
TRBV7-6	TRBD2	TRBJ2-3	16	NA	CASSSTGTSGRDTQYF	TGTGCCAGCAGCTCAACCGGGACTAGCGGGAGAGATACGCAGTATTTT
TRBV7-2	TRBD2	TRBJ2-4	17	NA	CASSLAGSGKAKNIQYF	TGTGCCAGCAGCTTAGCTGGTAGCGGGAAAGCCAAAAACATTCAGTACTTC
TRBV19	NA	TRBJ1-5	14	NA	CASQLRVMDQPQHF	TGTGCCAGTCAACTTCGAGTGATGGATCAGCCCCAGCATTTT